The 29 T cell receptor beta chains below all came from one sample that was sequenced in a study of CD8+ T cells in alopecia areata. Treatment in this sample: oral pan-JAK inhibitor, 5-10 mg twice daily. Sequencing relied on a cDNA template that was reverse transcribed from extracted RNA. Here immunoSEQ multiplex PCR was the method, and the copy in TCRdb shows in-frame clones only, minus some. The data hold over 95,000 clones, with roughly 50% observed a single time. Sequencing was performed on CD4+ T cells sorted from blood, taken at week 24, from a patient treated with tofacitinib. All receptors derive from a human donor with alopecia areata.

A single count supports this clone. The CDR3 spells CASSPQGAASGEQYF. In DNA form, the CDR3 reads TGTGCCAGCAGCCCACAAGGGGCCGCCAGTGGCGAGCAGTACTTC. This sequence joins TRBV7-2 and TRBJ2-7; possibly TRBD1 for D (5 bases). CDR1 SGHTA and CDR2 FQGNSA come from the germline V gene. V was pared by 5 bases and J by 6 bases, with 20 bases between. This CDR3 contains 15 residues.

The chain combines TRBV5-1 with TRBJ2-7; D is perhaps TRBD2 (7 bases). In germline, CDR1 is SGHRS, CDR2 YFSETQ. The CDR3 is 17 residues long. Trimming removed 3 bases from V and 4 bases from J, with 23 bases in between. The CDR3 DNA reads as TGCGCCAGCAGCTACGATACGTTGACGGGGGGCGCATACGAGCAGTACTTC. The encoded protein is CASSYDTLTGGAYEQYF.

This clone was counted only a few times. This rearrangement joins TRBV12-5 to TRBJ2-1, with D possibly called TRBD1 or TRBD2 (5 bases each). This CDR3 is built from 15 residues. Trimming removed 3 bases from V and 3 bases from J, with 12 bases in between. The germline V gene has CDR1 LGHNT and CDR2 FRNRAP. Written as DNA, the CDR3 is TGTGCTAGTGGTTTCAGGCAGAGGGGCTACAATGAGCAGTTCTTC. Its protein is CASGFRQRGYNEQFF.

V usage is TRBV6-5 and J usage is TRBJ2-3; D may match TRBD1 or TRBD2 (7 bases each). The germline CDR1 and CDR2 sequences are MNHEY and SVGAGI. CDR3 length equals 15 residues. V lost 2 bases, J lost 2 bases, and 11 bases lay in between. In nucleotides, the CDR3 is TGTGCCAGCAGTTACCAGGGGGGGACCACAGATACGCAGTATTTT. Protein sequence: CASSYQGGTTDTQYF.

This clone was picked up a small number of times. The same CDR3 is also encoded by other DNA sequences in this sample. The genes are TRBV29-1 and TRBJ2-5, with D tentatively TRBD1 (5 bases). The CDR3 runs 13 residues. Trimming left V 3 bases short and J 4 bases short, with 12 bases between. CDR1 and CDR2 (germline): SQVTM, ANQGSEA. In DNA form, the CDR3 reads TGCAGCGTTGATAGGGGTTTGCGAGAGACCCAGTACTTC. This translates into CSVDRGLRETQYF.

This clone was observed a few times. Within the sample, other DNA sequences also encode this same CDR3. The chain couples TRBV29-1 to TRBJ2-3; D is uncertain. Germline CDR1 and CDR2: SQVTM and ANQGSEA. This CDR3 comprises 12 residues. V lost 4 bases to trimming and J lost 5 bases, with 10 bases between them. CDR3 region: CSVGAWVDTQYF. The DNA for the CDR3 is TGCAGCGTTGGCGCGTGGGTAGATACGCAGTATTTT.

The gene calls are TRBV10-3 and TRBJ2-3, with TRBD2 matching over 11 bases. The CDR3 consists of 16 residues. V was pared by 4 bases and J by 2 bases, with 5 bases of the junction left unmatched. Germline CDR1 reads ENHRY; CDR2 reads SYGVKD. The CDR3 sequence: CAISGTTSGVTDTQYF. The CDR3 DNA follows: TGTGCCATCAGTGGGACGACTAGCGGGGTCACAGATACGCAGTATTTT.

The J gene is TRBJ1-4, the V gene TRBV9; D perhaps matches TRBD1 (6 bases). Deletions cut 2 bases from V and 7 bases from J, with 21 bases between. Germline CDR1 is SGDLS and CDR2 is YYNGEE. The CDR3 is made up of 17 amino acids. The CDR3 protein is CASSVSGGAWLGEKLFF. The CDR3 nucleotides read TGTGCCAGCAGCGTCTCTGGGGGGGCTTGGCTTGGTGAAAAACTGTTTTTT.

V usage is TRBV30 and J usage is TRBJ1-1; D is perhaps TRBD1 (5 bases). V was shortened by 0 bases and J by 1 base, with 9 bases between the two germline ends. The CDR3 has 14 amino acids. In germline, CDR1 is GTSNPN, CDR2 SVGIG (reference sequence). The CDR3 DNA sequence: TGTGCCTGGAGTGTAGGGACCGCGAACACTGAAGCTTTCTTT. Translation gives CAWSVGTANTEAFF.

The chain carries TRBV6-5 and TRBJ2-5, with D possibly matching TRBD1 (6 bases). The V end was cut by 5 bases, the J end by 10 bases, with 17 bases between. CDR1 MNHEY and CDR2 SVGAGI come from the germline V gene. The CDR3 is 13 residues long. CDR3 residues: CASSDGWTADQYF. In DNA, the CDR3 is TGTGCCAGCAGTGATGGATGGACAGCCGACCAGTACTTC.

This clone was observed a few times. One end of the junction fails to match germline, which may point to a read error. This sequence joins TRBV5-1 and TRBJ2-7; D is unclear. The CDR3 totals 12 residues. Germline CDR1 SGHRS, CDR2 YFSETQ. The CDR3 protein is CASSLSFNEQYF. DNA of the CDR3: TGTGCCAGCAGCTTGTCTTTCAACGAGCAGTACTTC.

This clone turned up a few times. The V gene is TRBV29-1, the J gene TRBJ2-3; D possibly uses TRBD1 or TRBD2 (5 bases each). The CDR3 spans 13 residues. The V end lost 2 bases, the J end lost 1 base, and 7 bases lay between the germline ends. Germline loops: CDR1 SQVTM, CDR2 ANQGSEA. The CDR3 DNA is TGCAGCGTTGAAATGGGGGGCACAGATACGCAGTATTTT. The encoded protein is CSVEMGGTDTQYF.

The chain has TRBV9 and TRBJ1-2; no clear D. V shed 4 bases and J shed 3 bases, with 22 bases lying between them. This CDR3 is 17 amino acids long. Per germline, CDR1 SGDLS and CDR2 YYNGEE. The CDR3 loop reads CASSPALGWSPHYGYTF. The CDR3 DNA is TGTGCCAGCAGCCCTGCCCTAGGGTGGTCCCCTCACTATGGCTACACCTTC.

The chain combines TRBV20-1 with TRBJ1-2; the D is unclear. The CDR3 spans 11 residues. Germline V gives CDR1 DFQATT, CDR2 SNEGSKA (reference sequence). Trimming cost V 5 bases and J 3 bases, with 7 bases left between them. The CDR3 DNA is TGCAGTGCTGGGTCTTACTATGGCTACACCTTC. This encodes CSAGSYYGYTF.

The chain has TRBV7-6 and TRBJ2-5; the D gene is possibly TRBD2 (6 bases). Germline CDR1 SGHVS, CDR2 FNYEAQ. This CDR3 spans 14 amino acids. Trimming took 1 base from V and 4 from J, leaving 10 bases between them. The CDR3 region has the DNA TGTGCCAGCAGCTTAGATCTGCGGGGAGAGACCCAGTACTTC. As protein: CASSLDLRGETQYF.

This clone appeared a few times. CDR3 loop: CASSQGQSQETQYF. CDR3 nucleotides: TGCGCCAGCAGCCAAGGTCAAAGTCAAGAGACCCAGTACTTC. This chain links TRBV4-3 with TRBJ2-5; D is unclear. V was shortened by 1 base and J by 2 bases, with 8 bases between the two germline ends. The CDR3 length is 14 residues. Germline-derived CDR1 and CDR2 are LGHNA and YSLEER.

The rearrangement uses TRBV5-1 and TRBJ2-7; TRBD1 aligns across 9 bases. Germline V gene data show CDR1 as SGHRS and CDR2 as YFSETQ. Trimming cost V 6 bases and J 0 bases; bases outside gene matches: 7. The length of the CDR3 is 15 residues. The CDR3 sequence: CASKVGQGLSYEQYF. In nucleotides, the CDR3 is TGCGCCAGCAAGGTTGGACAGGGGCTCTCCTACGAGCAGTACTTC.

The chain is built from TRBV5-1 and TRBJ2-3, with 7 bases matching TRBD2. The CDR3 covers 16 residues. Germline values: CDR1 SGHRS, CDR2 YFSETQ. The V and J ends lost 3 bases and 0 bases, in that order; junction bases with no gene match: 7. The CDR3 nucleotides read TGCGCCAGCAGCTGGGGAGGGGCCGCCAGCACAGATACGCAGTATTTT. Protein product: CASSWGGAASTDTQYF.

The chain is built from TRBV7-9 and TRBJ2-5; a weak D match, TRBD2 (6 bases). Germline V gene sequence: CDR1 SEHNR, CDR2 FQNEAQ (reference sequence). The CDR3 has 14 amino acids. V was cut by 0 bases and J by 7 bases, with 12 bases left in between. The chain's CDR3 is CASSLAAGSGTQYF. The CDR3 DNA sequence: TGTGCCAGCAGCTTAGCGGCGGGATCAGGGACCCAGTACTTC.

This rearrangement joins TRBV10-3 to TRBJ1-1; TRBD1 might be the D (5 bases). The CDR3 covers 13 residues. Trimming stripped 7 bases from V and 1 base from J, with 10 bases between. Germline values: CDR1 ENHRY, CDR2 SYGVKD. CDR3 DNA: TGTGCCATCACATCGGGACCGAACACTGAAGCTTTCTTT. Translation: CAITSGPNTEAFF.

The J gene is TRBJ2-3, the V gene TRBV30, with no clear D. V lost 2 bases to trimming and J lost 0 bases, with 6 bases between them. CDR1 and CDR2 (germline): GTSNPN, SVGIG (reference sequence). The CDR3 totals 13 residues. For the CDR3, the DNA is TGTGCCTGGAGTTACATAAGCACAGATACGCAGTATTTT. This gives the protein CAWSYISTDTQYF.

The table lists this clone with a few counts. The chain uses TRBV9 and TRBJ2-3; 7 nucleotides agree with TRBD2. The germline gives CDR1 SGDLS, CDR2 YYNGEE. The junction had 2 bases not matched to a gene; V was cut back by 0 bases and J by 4 bases. The CDR3 is 14 residues long. The CDR3, as DNA: TGTGCCAGCAGCGTAGACGGGAGGCCAGATACGCAGTATTTT. Its translation is CASSVDGRPDTQYF.

Only a few counts were recorded for this clone. The V and J genes are TRBV13 and TRBJ1-1; D may be TRBD1 (6 bases). CDR1 is PRHDT and CDR2 is FYEKMQ in the germline V gene (reference sequence). This CDR3 has 13 amino acids. V lost 0 bases to trimming and J lost 6 bases, with 8 bases between them. CDR3 DNA: TGTGCCAGCAGCTTAGGGGACAGCCCTGAAGCTTTCTTT. It encodes CASSLGDSPEAFF.

This clone appeared a few times. The gene calls are TRBV29-1 and TRBJ1-1; weak D call: TRBD1 (6 bases). Trimming stripped 8 bases from V and 5 bases from J, with 21 bases between. The CDR3 consists of 14 residues. CDR1 is SQVTM and CDR2 is ANQGSEA in the germline V gene. The CDR3 sequence: CSITSGGQGTEAFF. The DNA of the CDR3 is TGCAGCATCACCTCTGGGGGGCAGGGAACTGAAGCTTTCTTT.

This clone was seen only once. V and J are TRBV7-9 and TRBJ2-2; D remains ambiguous. Germline CDR1 is SEHNR and CDR2 is FQNEAQ (reference sequence). There are 15 residues in the CDR3. V was cut by 2 bases and J by 6 bases, with 13 bases left in between. The CDR3 region has the DNA TGTGCCAGCAGCTTACAAGGGATATCGTCCGGGGAGCTGTTTTTT. Amino acid sequence: CASSLQGISSGELFF.

The J gene is TRBJ1-2, the V gene TRBV30; D might be TRBD1 (6 bases). This CDR3 comprises 13 residues. Germline V CDR1 and CDR2: GTSNPN, SVGIG (reference sequence). V was clipped by 2 bases and J by 2 bases, with 9 bases between them. The CDR3: CAWSTGPNYGYTF. In nucleotides, the CDR3 is TGTGCCTGGAGTACAGGGCCCAACTATGGCTACACCTTC.

The chain couples TRBV4-3 to TRBJ1-6; D possibly corresponds to TRBD1 (6 bases). Germline CDR1 is LGHNA and CDR2 is YSLEER. The germline V and J ends were trimmed by 0 bases and 7 bases, with 7 bases remaining between them. This CDR3 has 14 residues. CDR3 nucleotide sequence: TGCGCCAGCAGCCAAGATGGGACAAATTCACCCCTCCACTTT. It yields the protein CASSQDGTNSPLHF.

This chain uses TRBV27 with TRBJ2-4, with D possibly being TRBD1 (6 bases). This CDR3 contains 14 residues. V was shortened by 5 bases and J by 2 bases, with 10 bases between the two germline ends. Germline CDR1 and CDR2: MNHEY and SMNVEV (reference sequence). The CDR3 DNA reads TGTGCCAGCAGTACCAGGGGATCCAAAAACATTCAGTACTTC. Amino acids: CASSTRGSKNIQYF.

The chain combines TRBV6-5 with TRBJ2-1, with a tentative D call TRBD1 (5 bases). The CDR3 contains 15 residues. Deletions cut 6 bases from V and 2 bases from J, with 14 bases between. Germline loops: CDR1 MNHEY, CDR2 SVGAGI. Here the CDR3 reads CASSYDRPTYNEQFF. CDR3 DNA sequence: TGTGCCAGCAGCTACGACAGACCCACCTACAATGAGCAGTTCTTC.